A single sample is the source of the 3 T cell receptor beta chains below, sequenced in a study of early T cells in non-severe SARS-CoV-2 infection. Each CDR3 protein gets one entry after TCRdb re-called the 5' RACE reads with MiXCR. The sample records some 53,000 distinct CDR3 sequences, over 7.5% being singletons. Specimen: whole blood. Source of these receptors: an adult who was a healthcare worker with PCR-confirmed SARS-CoV-2 infection or an uninfected control (not recorded which).

The rearrangement uses TRBV18 and TRBJ1-2; no definite D call. Germline V gene data show CDR1 as KGHSH and CDR2 as LQKENI. CDR3 length: 14 amino acids. V lost 2 bases, J lost 6 bases, and 13 bases lay in between. CDR3 nucleotides: TGTGCCAGCTCACCAGGTTTGGAGGAAAATGGCTACACCTTC. Its translation is CASSPGLEENGYTF. Looking up the rest from reference TRBV18 and TRBJ1-2 gives the full variable domain: NAGVMQNPRHLVRRRGQEARLRCSPMKGHSHVYWYRQLPEEGLKFMVYLQKENIIDESGMPKERFSAEFPKEGPSILRIQQVVRGDSAAYFCASSPGLEENGYTFGSGTRLTVV.

The chain carries TRBV9 and TRBJ2-2; 8 nucleotides line up with TRBD1. Germline-derived CDR1 and CDR2 are SGDLS and YYNGEE. The ends lost 4 bases at V and 3 bases at J; junction bases unmatched: 5. The CDR3 contains 15 residues. In nucleotides, the CDR3 is TGTGCCAGCAGCTCTACGACAGGGGACACCGGGGAGCTGTTTTTT. Protein sequence: CASSSTTGDTGELFF. Supplemented by reference TRBV9 and TRBJ2-2, the full variable domain reads DSGVTQTPKHLITATGQRVTLRCSPRSGDLSVYWYQQSLDQGLQFLIQYYNGEERAKGNILERFSAQQFPDLHSELNLSSLELGDSALYFCASSSTTGDTGELFFGEGSRLTVL.

The chain combines TRBV7-3 with TRBJ1-1; 7 nucleotides align to TRBD1. CDR3 length equals 14 residues. J gave up 6 bases and V 5 bases, and 9 bases lay outside the gene matches. CDR1 and CDR2 from the germline V gene are SGHTA and FQGTGA. The CDR3 is CASSLTGLRAEAFF. CDR3 nucleotides: TGTGCCAGCAGCCTGACAGGGTTAAGGGCTGAAGCTTTCTTT.